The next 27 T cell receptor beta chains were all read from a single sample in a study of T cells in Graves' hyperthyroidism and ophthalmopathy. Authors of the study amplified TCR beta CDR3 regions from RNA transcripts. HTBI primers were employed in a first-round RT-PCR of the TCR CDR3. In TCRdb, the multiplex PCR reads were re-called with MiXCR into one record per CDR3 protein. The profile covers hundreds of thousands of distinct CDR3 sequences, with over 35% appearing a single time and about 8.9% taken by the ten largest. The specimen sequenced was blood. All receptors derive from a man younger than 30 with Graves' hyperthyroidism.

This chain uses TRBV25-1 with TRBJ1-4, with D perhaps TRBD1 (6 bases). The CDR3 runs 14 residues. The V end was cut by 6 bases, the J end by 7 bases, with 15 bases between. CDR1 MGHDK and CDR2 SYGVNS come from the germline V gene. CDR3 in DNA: TGTGCCAGCAGCGACCAGGGGACGTCTGAAAAACTGTTTTTT. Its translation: CASSDQGTSEKLFF.

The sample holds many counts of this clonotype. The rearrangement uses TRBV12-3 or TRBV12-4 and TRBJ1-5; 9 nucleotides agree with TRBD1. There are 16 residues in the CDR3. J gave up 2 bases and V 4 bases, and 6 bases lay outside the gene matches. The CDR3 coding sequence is TGTGCCAGCAGTTGGGACAGGGTGGATGGCAATCAGCCCCAGCATTTT. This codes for CASSWDRVDGNQPQHF.

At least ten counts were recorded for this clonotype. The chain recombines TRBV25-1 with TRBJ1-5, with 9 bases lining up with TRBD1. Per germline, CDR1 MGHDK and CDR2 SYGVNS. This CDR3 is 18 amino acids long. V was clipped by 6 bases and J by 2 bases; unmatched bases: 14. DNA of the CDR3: TGTGCCAGCAGCGTCTTCAGGGACAGGGAAGGTCGCAATCAGCCCCAGCATTTT. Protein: CASSVFRDREGRNQPQHF. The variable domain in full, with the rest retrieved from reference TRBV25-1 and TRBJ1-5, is EADIYQTPRYLVIGTGKKITLECSQTMGHDKMYWYQQDPGMELHLIHYSYGVNSTEKGDLSSESTVSRIRTEHFPLTLESARPSHTSQYLCASSVFRDREGRNQPQHFGDGTRLSIL.

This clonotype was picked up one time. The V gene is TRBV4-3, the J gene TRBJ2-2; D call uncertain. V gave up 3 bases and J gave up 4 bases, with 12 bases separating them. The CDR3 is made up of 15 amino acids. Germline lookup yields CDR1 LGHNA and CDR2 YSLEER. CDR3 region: CASSQSIEVTGELFF. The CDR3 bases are TGCGCCAGCAGCCAGAGTATTGAGGTCACCGGGGAGCTGTTTTTT.

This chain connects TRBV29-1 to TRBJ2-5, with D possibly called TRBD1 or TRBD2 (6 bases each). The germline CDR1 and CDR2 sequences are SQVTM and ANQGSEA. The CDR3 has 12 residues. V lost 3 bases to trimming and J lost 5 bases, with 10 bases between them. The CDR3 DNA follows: TGCAGCGTTGAGGGGGGACACGAGACCCAGTACTTC. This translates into CSVEGGHETQYF.

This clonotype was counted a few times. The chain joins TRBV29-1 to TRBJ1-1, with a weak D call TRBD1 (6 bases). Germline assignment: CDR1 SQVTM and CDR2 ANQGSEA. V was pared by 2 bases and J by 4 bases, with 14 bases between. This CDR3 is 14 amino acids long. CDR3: CSVEIGGRVTEAFF. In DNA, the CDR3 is TGCAGCGTTGAAATCGGGGGCCGTGTCACTGAAGCTTTCTTT.

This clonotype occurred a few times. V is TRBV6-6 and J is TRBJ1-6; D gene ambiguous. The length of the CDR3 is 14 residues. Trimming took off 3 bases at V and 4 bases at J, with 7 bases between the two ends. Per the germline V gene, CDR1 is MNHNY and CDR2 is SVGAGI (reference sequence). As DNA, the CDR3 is TGTGCCAGCAGTTATAGGGAATATAATTCACCCCTCCACTTT. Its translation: CASSYREYNSPLHF.

The CDR3, as DNA: TGTGCCAGCAGTCCCCCTCCCAGACAGATCCCCGAGGGCTACACCTTC. Translating it yields CASSPPPRQIPEGYTF. V is TRBV6-2 or TRBV6-3 and J is TRBJ1-2; D may be TRBD1 (5 bases). The CDR3 spans 16 residues. Germline CDR1 MNHEY, CDR2 SVGEGT. V was trimmed by 5 bases and J by 8 bases, leaving 24 bases between them.

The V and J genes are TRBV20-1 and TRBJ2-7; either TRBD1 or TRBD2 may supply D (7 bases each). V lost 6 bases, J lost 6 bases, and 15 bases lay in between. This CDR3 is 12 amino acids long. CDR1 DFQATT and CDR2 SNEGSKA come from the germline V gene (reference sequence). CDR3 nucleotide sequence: TGCAGTGCCCATCAGGGGGGGGCCGAGCAGTACTTC. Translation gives CSAHQGGAEQYF.

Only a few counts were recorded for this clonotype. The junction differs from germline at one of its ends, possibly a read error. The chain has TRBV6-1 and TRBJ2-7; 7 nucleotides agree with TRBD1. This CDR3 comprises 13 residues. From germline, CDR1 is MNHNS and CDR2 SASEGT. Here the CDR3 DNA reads TGTGCCAGCAGTGAAGCCAGACAGGGCCTAAGCATCTTC. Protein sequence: CASSEARQGLSIF.

DNA for the CDR3: TGTGCCAGCAGTTACAGGGATCCGAACACCGGGGAGCTGTTTTTT. Its translation is CASSYRDPNTGELFF. The chain uses TRBV7-2 and TRBJ2-2, with D maybe TRBD1 (6 bases). Trimming shortened V by 6 bases and J by 0 bases, and 11 bases separated the two germline ends. The CDR3 totals 15 residues. Per germline, CDR1 SGHTA and CDR2 FQGNSA.

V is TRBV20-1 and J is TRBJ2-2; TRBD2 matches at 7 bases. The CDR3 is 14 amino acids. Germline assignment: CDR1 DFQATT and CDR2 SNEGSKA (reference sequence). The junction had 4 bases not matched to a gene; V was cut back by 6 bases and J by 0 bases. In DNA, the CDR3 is TGCAGTGCCTTTAGCGGGTCGAACACCGGGGAGCTGTTTTTT. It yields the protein CSAFSGSNTGELFF.

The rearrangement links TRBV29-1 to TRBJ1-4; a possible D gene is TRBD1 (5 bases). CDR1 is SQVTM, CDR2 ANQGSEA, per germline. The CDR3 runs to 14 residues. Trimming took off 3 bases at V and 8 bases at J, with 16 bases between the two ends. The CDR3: CSVDGREYSEKLFF. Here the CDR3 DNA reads TGCAGCGTTGATGGCAGGGAATATTCGGAAAAACTGTTTTTT. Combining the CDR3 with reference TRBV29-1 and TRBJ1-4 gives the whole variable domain SAVISQKPSRDICQRGTSLTIQCQVDSQVTMMFWYRQQPGQSLTLIATANQGSEATYESGFVIDKFPISRPNLTFSTLTVSNMSPEDSSIYLCSVDGREYSEKLFFGSGTQLSVL.

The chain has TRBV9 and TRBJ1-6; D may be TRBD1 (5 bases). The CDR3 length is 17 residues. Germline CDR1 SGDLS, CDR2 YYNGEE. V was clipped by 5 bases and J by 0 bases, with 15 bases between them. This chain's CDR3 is CASSFGTASSYNSPLHF. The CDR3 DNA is TGTGCCAGCAGTTTCGGGACCGCTAGCTCCTATAATTCACCCCTCCACTTT.

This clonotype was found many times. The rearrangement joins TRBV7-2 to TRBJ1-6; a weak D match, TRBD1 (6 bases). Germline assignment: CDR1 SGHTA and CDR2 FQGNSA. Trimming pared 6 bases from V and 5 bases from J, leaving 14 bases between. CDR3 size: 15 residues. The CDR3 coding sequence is TGTGCCAGCAGGGGGTGGACAGACAATAATTCACCCCTCCACTTT. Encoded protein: CASRGWTDNNSPLHF.

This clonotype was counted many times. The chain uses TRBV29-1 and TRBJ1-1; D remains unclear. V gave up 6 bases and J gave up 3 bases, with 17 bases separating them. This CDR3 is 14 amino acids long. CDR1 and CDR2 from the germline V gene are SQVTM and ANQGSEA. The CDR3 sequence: CSVPRFGEDTEAFF. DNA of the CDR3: TGCAGCGTGCCTAGGTTTGGAGAGGACACTGAAGCTTTCTTT.

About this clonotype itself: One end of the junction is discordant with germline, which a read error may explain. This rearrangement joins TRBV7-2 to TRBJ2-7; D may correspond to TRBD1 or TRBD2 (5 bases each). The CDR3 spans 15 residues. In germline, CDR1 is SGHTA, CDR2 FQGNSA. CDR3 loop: CASSQEGGGDYEQYF. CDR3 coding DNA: TGCGCCAGCAGCCAAGAGGGTGGGGGTGACTACGAGCAGTACTTC. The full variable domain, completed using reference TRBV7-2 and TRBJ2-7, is GAGVSQSPSNKVTEKGKDVELRCDPISGHTALYWYRQSLGQGLEFLIYFQGNSAPDKSGLPSDRFSAERTGGSVSTLTIQRTQQEDSAVYLCASSQEGGGDYEQYFGPGTRLTVT.

The CDR3 region is CASSLSRGLGNTGELFF. DNA of the CDR3: TGTGCCAGCAGCTTATCCCGGGGCCTCGGGAACACCGGGGAGCTGTTTTTT. The V gene is TRBV7-2, the J gene TRBJ2-2, with D possibly called TRBD1 or TRBD2 (5 bases each). Germline CDR1 and CDR2: SGHTA and FQGNSA. Trimming pared 2 bases from V and 1 base from J, leaving 14 bases between. This CDR3 has 17 amino acids.

The DNA of the CDR3 is TGCAGCCAAGGGCAGAACACTGAAGCTTTCTTT. This sequence encodes CSQGQNTEAFF. This chain uses TRBV29-1 with TRBJ1-1, with unresolved D. Deletions cut 8 bases from V and 1 base from J, with 8 bases between. Germline V gives CDR1 SQVTM, CDR2 ANQGSEA. This CDR3 region has 11 residues.

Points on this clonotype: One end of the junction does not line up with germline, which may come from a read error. Here the CDR3 reads CASSLGTPKTQCF. The CDR3 nucleotides read TGTGCCAGCAGCTTGGGGACACCAAAGACCCAGTGCTTC. The chain recombines TRBV11-2 with TRBJ2-5, with D perhaps TRBD1 (6 bases). The CDR3 totals 13 residues. CDR1 is SGHAT, CDR2 FQNNGV, per germline.

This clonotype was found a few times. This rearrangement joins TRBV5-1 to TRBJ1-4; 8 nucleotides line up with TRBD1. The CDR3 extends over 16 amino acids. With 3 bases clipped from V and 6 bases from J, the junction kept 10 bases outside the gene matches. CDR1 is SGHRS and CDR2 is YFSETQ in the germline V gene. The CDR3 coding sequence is TGCGCCAGCAGCTGGGGGGACAGGAGAGGCGATGAAAAACTGTTTTTT. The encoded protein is CASSWGDRRGDEKLFF.

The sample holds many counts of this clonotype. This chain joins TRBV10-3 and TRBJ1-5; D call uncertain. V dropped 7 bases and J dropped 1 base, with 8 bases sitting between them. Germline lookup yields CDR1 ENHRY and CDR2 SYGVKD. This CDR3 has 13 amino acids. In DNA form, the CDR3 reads TGTGCCATCACGGGTGGGAGCAATCAGCCCCAGCATTTT. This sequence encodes CAITGGSNQPQHF.

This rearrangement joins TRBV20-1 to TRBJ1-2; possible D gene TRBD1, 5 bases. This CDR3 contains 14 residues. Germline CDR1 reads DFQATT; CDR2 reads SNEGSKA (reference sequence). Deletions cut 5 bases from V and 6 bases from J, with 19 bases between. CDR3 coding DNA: TGCAGTGCTTGGGGAGGCTCAGGGAAGGATGGCTACACCTTC. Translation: CSAWGGSGKDGYTF.

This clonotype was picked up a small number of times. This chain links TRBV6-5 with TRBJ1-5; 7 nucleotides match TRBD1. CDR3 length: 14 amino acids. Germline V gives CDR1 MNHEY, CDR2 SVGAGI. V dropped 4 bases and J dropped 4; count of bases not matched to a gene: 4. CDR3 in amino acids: CASSSGTENQPQHF. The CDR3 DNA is TGTGCCAGCAGTTCCGGGACAGAGAATCAGCCCCAGCATTTT.

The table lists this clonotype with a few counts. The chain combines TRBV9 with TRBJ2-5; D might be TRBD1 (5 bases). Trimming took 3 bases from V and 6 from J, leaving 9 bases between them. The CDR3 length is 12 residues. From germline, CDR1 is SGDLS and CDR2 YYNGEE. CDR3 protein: CASSAQGKTQYF. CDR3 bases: TGTGCCAGCAGCGCCCAGGGAAAGACCCAGTACTTC.

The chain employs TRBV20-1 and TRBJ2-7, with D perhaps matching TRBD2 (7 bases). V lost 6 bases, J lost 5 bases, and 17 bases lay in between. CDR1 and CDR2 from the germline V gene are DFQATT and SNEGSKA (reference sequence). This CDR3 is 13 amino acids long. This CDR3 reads CSANLGGEDEQYF. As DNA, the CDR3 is TGCAGTGCCAACCTAGGGGGGGAGGACGAGCAGTACTTC.

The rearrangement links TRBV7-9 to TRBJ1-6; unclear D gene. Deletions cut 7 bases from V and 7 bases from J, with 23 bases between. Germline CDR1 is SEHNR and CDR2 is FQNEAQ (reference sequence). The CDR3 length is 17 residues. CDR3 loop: CASTSKAGQRRNSPLHF. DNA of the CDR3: TGTGCCAGCACCTCCAAGGCGGGCCAGAGAAGAAATTCACCCCTCCACTTT.